This T cell receptor beta chain comes out of a study of shared clonotypes between healthy human individuals. Every donor, a Caucasian adult, lived in Nashville, Tennessee. V dropped 6 bases and J dropped 1 base, with 9 bases sitting between them. This CDR3 comprises 13 residues. In germline, CDR1 is LNHDA, CDR2 SQIVND (reference sequence). General observations from the study: Sorted-subset sequencing, rarefaction showed, was incomplete despite large depth. Generation of non-shared clonotypes was less probable than generation of clonotypes shared by all four donors. Deeper or shallower sequencing was expected to change how clonotypes are shared among donors.

To note about this clone: Antigen specificity is unknown.

Generated by immunoSEQ multiplex PCR, the TCRdb table keeps only in-frame clones and is missing some. Of 2 million to 2.5 million clones in the sample, approximately 95% were seen once. The rearrangement uses TRBV19 and TRBJ1-2; D unclear. The source of this sequence is a man in his late teens or twenties in good health. Some clones in this sample may be carry-over from other donors' samples. The sequencing sample was made of naive CD4+ T cells from PBMCs. The subset is: CD45RA+ positively selected. CDR3 in amino acids: CASSTSFNYGYTF. As DNA, the CDR3 is TGTGCCAGTAGCACATCTTTTAACTATGGCTACACCTTC.